This entry lists 24 T cell receptor beta chains sequenced from one sample in a study of blood T cell repertoires in COVID-19. Sequencing was performed with immunoSEQ multiplex PCR; in TCRdb, only in-frame clones are kept and a portion is missing. Of around 130,000 clones listed, about 87% were seen once; the top ten hold around 3.6%. The specimen sequenced was peripheral blood. The receptors stem from a woman between 55 and 75 years old with acute or convalescent COVID-19.

The CDR3 sequence: CASSLGVERGNEQFF. The CDR3 nucleotides read TGTGCCAGCAGCTTAGGAGTAGAGAGAGGTAATGAGCAGTTCTTC. The rearrangement joins TRBV7-8 to TRBJ2-1, with unresolved D. Germline CDR1 and CDR2: SGHVS and FQNEAQ. The V gene lost 1 base and the J gene lost 7 bases, with 14 bases spanning the gap. This CDR3 is 15 amino acids long.

The V call is TRBV28, the J call TRBJ1-2; 9 bases map to TRBD1. This CDR3 spans 15 amino acids. Per the germline V gene, CDR1 is MDHEN and CDR2 is SYDVKM. The ends lost 5 bases at V and 7 bases at J; junction bases unmatched: 11. The CDR3 DNA reads as TGTGCCAGCAGTGTCGGACCGGGACAGGGTTTTGGCTACACCTTC. Amino acids: CASSVGPGQGFGYTF.

DNA of the CDR3: TGTGCCAGCAGCGCTGCAGGGGGCAATCAGCCCCAGCATTTT. Amino acids: CASSAAGGNQPQHF. The gene calls are TRBV9 and TRBJ1-5, with D possibly being TRBD1 (6 bases). Trimming took 3 bases from V and 2 from J, leaving 9 bases between them. Germline CDR1 is SGDLS and CDR2 is YYNGEE. The CDR3 has 14 amino acids.

V usage is TRBV7-9 and J usage is TRBJ1-1; possible D gene TRBD1, 6 bases. This CDR3 contains 15 residues. The germline V gene encodes CDR1 SEHNR and CDR2 FQNEAQ (reference sequence). The V end lost 0 bases, the J end lost 5 bases, and 13 bases lay between the germline ends. CDR3 DNA: TGTGCCAGCAGCTTAGCGATAGGACAGAGAACTGAAGCTTTCTTT. It translates to CASSLAIGQRTEAFF. The full variable domain, rest sourced from reference TRBV7-9 and TRBJ1-1, is DTGVSQNPRHKITKRGQNVTFRCDPISEHNRLYWYRQTLGQGPEFLTYFQNEAQLEKSRLLSDRFSAERPKGSFSTLEIQRTEQGDSAMYLCASSLAIGQRTEAFFGQGTRLTVV.

The CDR3 nucleotides read TGTGCCACCAGTGATTGGGGCAGGGGGAGCGGGTTGTACAATGAGCAGTTCTTC. Protein product: CATSDWGRGSGLYNEQFF. This sequence joins TRBV24-1 and TRBJ2-1, with D possibly TRBD1 on 7 matching bases. Trimming stripped 2 bases from V and 4 bases from J, with 20 bases between. In germline, CDR1 is KGHDR, CDR2 SFDVKD. The CDR3 is 18 amino acids.

This clone appeared a few times. The chain has TRBV3-1 (or the pseudogene TRBV3-2) and TRBJ2-1, with 7 nucleotides matching TRBD2. This CDR3 comprises 15 residues. CDR1 LGHDT and CDR2 YNNKEL come from the germline V gene (reference sequence). The junction had 7 bases not matched to a gene; V was cut back by 6 bases and J by 2 bases. As DNA, the CDR3 is TGTGCCAGCAGTCTATCCGGGACTACCTACAATGAGCAGTTCTTC. Amino acids: CASSLSGTTYNEQFF.

The gene calls are TRBV27 and TRBJ1-5; TRBD1 might be the D (6 bases). The germline V and J ends were trimmed by 3 bases and 7 bases, with 10 bases remaining between them. Germline values: CDR1 MNHEY, CDR2 SMNVEV (reference sequence). The CDR3 sequence is 13 residues long. CDR3 sequence: CASSLDRKQPQHF. In DNA form, the CDR3 reads TGTGCCAGCAGTTTGGACAGAAAACAGCCCCAGCATTTT.

The chain carries TRBV18 and TRBJ1-1; D unresolved. The CDR3 runs to 14 residues. Germline V lookup: CDR1 KGHSH, CDR2 LQKENI. V gave up 3 bases and J gave up 4 bases, with 12 bases separating them. The CDR3 is CASSPSEGSTEAFF. The CDR3 DNA reads TGTGCCAGCTCACCTTCGGAAGGGAGCACTGAAGCTTTCTTT.

This clone is a singleton in its sample. This chain uses TRBV24-1 with TRBJ2-1; no firm D call. CDR1 KGHDR and CDR2 SFDVKD come from the germline V gene. CDR3 length: 14 residues. With 7 bases removed from V and 6 bases from J, the gap between germline ends came to 15 bases. Here the CDR3 DNA reads TGTGCCACCAGCGACCCTACGACAATCAATGAGCAGTTCTTC. This translates into CATSDPTTINEQFF.

The J gene is TRBJ1-5, the V gene TRBV29-1, with 10 nucleotides matching TRBD1. Germline V gene lookup returns CDR1 SQVTM and CDR2 ANQGSEA. J lost 3 bases, V lost 4 bases, and 9 bases had no gene match. The CDR3 loop spans 16 amino acids. Here the CDR3 DNA reads TGCAGCGTTGCGTTATGGACAGGGGGACCCAATCAGCCCCAGCATTTT. It is translated as CSVALWTGGPNQPQHF.

The V and J genes are TRBV11-3 and TRBJ2-1; D possibly corresponds to TRBD2 (6 bases). The CDR3 contains 16 residues. The V and J ends lost 5 bases and 5 bases respectively, with 19 bases between them. CDR1 SGHNT and CDR2 YENEEA come from the germline V gene. CDR3 loop: CASSHTSDSGDNEQFF. CDR3 coding DNA: TGTGCCAGCAGCCATACCTCAGACTCGGGGGACAATGAGCAGTTCTTC.

The chain uses TRBV9 and TRBJ1-2, with D possibly being TRBD1 (5 bases). This CDR3 comprises 14 residues. Germline-derived CDR1 and CDR2 are SGDLS and YYNGEE. Trimming took 2 bases from V and 4 from J, leaving 12 bases between them. CDR3 nucleotide sequence: TGTGCCAGCAGCGTCGCAGGGATCAGCTATGGCTACACCTTC. It yields the protein CASSVAGISYGYTF.

The chain couples TRBV5-1 to TRBJ2-3; 10 bases align to TRBD2. This CDR3 comprises 19 residues. Germline trimming cut 3 bases from V and 3 bases from J; bases unmatched to any gene: 16. CDR1 is SGHRS and CDR2 is YFSETQ in the germline V gene. CDR3 region: CASSSGQTLAGGTTDTQYF. CDR3 in DNA: TGCGCCAGCAGCTCGGGACAGACTTTAGCGGGAGGTACGACAGATACGCAGTATTTT. The full variable domain, completed using reference TRBV5-1 and TRBJ2-3, is KAGVTQTPRYLIKTRGQQVTLSCSPISGHRSVSWYQQTPGQGLQFLFEYFSETQRNKGNFPGRFSGRQFSNSRSEMNVSTLELGDSALYLCASSSGQTLAGGTTDTQYFGPGTRLTVL.

The gene calls are TRBV19 and TRBJ1-1, with TRBD1 as a possible D gene (5 bases). The CDR3 is 14 amino acids. Trimming removed 10 bases from V and 1 base from J, with 16 bases in between. Germline-derived CDR1 and CDR2 are LNHDA and SQIVND (reference sequence). CDR3: CATSPRQRNTEAFF. DNA of the CDR3: TGTGCCACAAGCCCCAGACAGCGGAACACTGAAGCTTTCTTT.

V and J are TRBV9 and TRBJ2-4; weak D call: TRBD1 (5 bases). Per the germline V gene, CDR1 is SGDLS and CDR2 is YYNGEE. Deletions cut 6 bases from V and 5 bases from J, with 18 bases between. CDR3 length: 15 residues. Here the CDR3 DNA reads TGTGCCAGCAACCAGGGTGGCAGGTCGGAAAACATTCAGTACTTC. Its translation: CASNQGGRSENIQYF.

This chain uses TRBV11-3 with TRBJ1-1; D not resolved. The CDR3 contains 11 residues. Germline-derived CDR1 and CDR2 are SGHNT and YENEEA. The V end lost 5 bases, the J end lost 7 bases, and 8 bases lay between the germline ends. CDR3 loop: CASSPLGEAFF. For the CDR3, the DNA is TGTGCCAGCAGCCCTCTAGGTGAAGCTTTCTTT.

The rearrangement joins TRBV27 to TRBJ1-6, with 9 bases matching TRBD1. The V segment lost 5 bases and the J segment 0 bases; nucleotides outside the gene matches: 5. The CDR3 has 17 residues. In germline, CDR1 is MNHEY, CDR2 SMNVEV (reference sequence). The CDR3 sequence is CASSPGTGSSYNSPLHF. CDR3 nucleotide sequence: TGTGCCAGCAGTCCGGGGACAGGGAGCTCCTATAATTCACCCCTCCACTTT.

This clone was counted only a few times. The chain is built from TRBV30 and TRBJ1-2; D is perhaps TRBD1 (6 bases). Germline V lookup: CDR1 GTSNPN, CDR2 SVGIG (reference sequence). V was clipped by 8 bases and J by 1 base, with 8 bases between them. The CDR3 length is 11 residues. The CDR3 spells CARQVNYGYTF. In DNA form, the CDR3 reads TGTGCCAGACAGGTTAACTATGGCTACACCTTC.

This clone showed up just a few times. The V call is TRBV19, the J call TRBJ2-7; maybe TRBD2 (6 bases). The V gene's germline CDR1 is LNHDA and CDR2 SQIVND (reference sequence). Deletions cut 4 bases from V and 2 bases from J, with 12 bases between. This CDR3 is 14 amino acids long. CDR3 residues: CASSKATSPYEQYF. The DNA for the CDR3 is TGTGCCAGTAGTAAGGCAACTAGCCCCTACGAGCAGTACTTC. The complete variable domain, with remaining parts taken from reference TRBV19 and TRBJ2-7, reads DGGITQSPKYLFRKEGQNVTLSCEQNLNHDAMYWYRQDPGQGLRLIYYSQIVNDFQKGDIAEGYSVSREKKESFPLTVTSAQKNPTAFYLCASSKATSPYEQYFGPGTRLTVT.

This chain uses TRBV5-1 with TRBJ2-7; TRBD1 matches at 11 bases. J was trimmed by 4 bases and V by 2 bases; bases with no gene match: 5. The CDR3 covers 15 residues. CDR1 and CDR2 (germline): SGHRS, YFSETQ. CDR3 in DNA: TGCGCCAGCAGCTTCGGCGGGACAGGGGGGTACGAGCAGTACTTC. Encoded protein: CASSFGGTGGYEQYF.

The chain carries TRBV6-5 and TRBJ1-1; 8 bases are shared with TRBD1. This CDR3 region has 12 residues. Germline CDR1 reads MNHEY; CDR2 reads SVGAGI. Germline trimming cut 6 bases from V and 7 bases from J; bases unmatched to any gene: 4. CDR3 sequence: CASRDRVNEAFF. In DNA form, the CDR3 reads TGTGCCAGCAGGGACAGGGTAAATGAAGCTTTCTTT.

This chain connects TRBV30 to TRBJ1-1, with D possibly being TRBD1 (5 bases). Per germline, CDR1 GTSNPN and CDR2 SVGIG (reference sequence). Deletions cut 5 bases from V and 4 bases from J, with 14 bases between. This CDR3 is 13 amino acids long. The DNA of the CDR3 is TGTGCCTGGGCTAGGGGCGTTATCACTGAAGCTTTCTTT. Amino acid sequence: CAWARGVITEAFF.

The J gene is TRBJ2-7, the V gene TRBV2; a possible D gene is TRBD2 (5 bases). Trimming cost V 2 bases and J 2 bases, with 16 bases left between them. The V gene's germline CDR1 is SNHLY and CDR2 FYNNEI. The CDR3 length is 16 residues. The CDR3 spells CASSERGSWATYEQYV. CDR3 sequence (DNA): TGTGCCAGCAGTGAAAGAGGGTCTTGGGCGACCTACGAGCAGTACGTC.

For the CDR3, the DNA is TGTGCCAGCAGGCGGGAGGCATACAATGAGCAGTTCTTC. Its protein product is CASRREAYNEQFF. The chain combines TRBV27 with TRBJ2-1; 8 bases are a match to TRBD2. The V segment lost 6 bases and the J segment 4 bases; nucleotides outside the gene matches: 2. Germline loops: CDR1 MNHEY, CDR2 SMNVEV (reference sequence). The CDR3 is 13 residues long.